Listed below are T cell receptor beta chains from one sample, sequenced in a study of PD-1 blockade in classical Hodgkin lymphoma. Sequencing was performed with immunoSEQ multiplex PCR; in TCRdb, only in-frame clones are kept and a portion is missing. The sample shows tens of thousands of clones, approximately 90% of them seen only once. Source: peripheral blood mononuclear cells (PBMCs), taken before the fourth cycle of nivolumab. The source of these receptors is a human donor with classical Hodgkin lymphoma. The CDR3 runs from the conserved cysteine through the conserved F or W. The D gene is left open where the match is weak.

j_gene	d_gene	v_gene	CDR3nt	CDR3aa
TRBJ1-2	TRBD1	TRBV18	TGTGCCAGCTCACCCCAGACAGGGGCGAGTAACTATGGCTACACCTTC	CASSPQTGASNYGYTF
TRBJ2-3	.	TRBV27	TGTGCCAGCAGTTCCCTGTTGGTTGGACTCACAGATACGCAGTATTTT	CASSSLLVGLTDTQYF
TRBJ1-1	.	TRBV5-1	TGCGCCAGCAGCTTGGGGGCGACAGACATGAACACTGAAGCTTTCTTT	CASSLGATDMNTEAFF
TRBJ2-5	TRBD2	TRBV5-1	TGCGCCAGCAGCTTGGTTGCAGCGGGGGGACAAGAGACCCAGTACTTC	CASSLVAAGGQETQYF
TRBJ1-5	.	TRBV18	TGTGCCAGCTCAGGGGTACCCCGTTGGGATAATCAGCCCCAGCATTTT	CASSGVPRWDNQPQHF
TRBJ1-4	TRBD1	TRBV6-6	TGTGCCAGCATAAGACAGGGGGAACCTAATGAAAAACTGTTTTTT	CASIRQGEPNEKLFF
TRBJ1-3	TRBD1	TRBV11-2	TGTGCCAGCAGCCCAGACAGGGGCGTCTCTGGAAACACCATATATTTT	CASSPDRGVSGNTIYF
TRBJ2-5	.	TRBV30	TGTGCCTGGAGTGAGGGTAACCAAGAGACCCAGTACTTC	CAWSEGNQETQYF
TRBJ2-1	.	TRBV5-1	TGCGCCAGCAGCTCTAGCGTCCCCCCTACGTATGAGCAGTTCTTC	CASSSSVPPTYEQFF
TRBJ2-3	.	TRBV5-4	TGTGCCAGCATGATAGGGTTGGGCACAGATACGCAGTATTTT	CASMIGLGTDTQYF
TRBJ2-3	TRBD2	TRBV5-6	TGTGCCAGCGGACGTGCGACTAGCGGGGGTGGGACAGATACGCAGTATTTT	CASGRATSGGGTDTQYF
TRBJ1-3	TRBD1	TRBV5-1	TGCGCCACCAGGGAGGGGGCGTCTGGAAACACCATATATTTT	CATREGASGNTIYF
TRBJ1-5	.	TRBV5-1	TGCGCCAGCGGGTGGGGGGACGGTCAGCCCCAGCATTTT	CASGWGDGQPQHF
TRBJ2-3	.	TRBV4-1	TGCGCCAGCAGCCGTACTACAGGTACAGATACGCAGTATTTT	CASSRTTGTDTQYF
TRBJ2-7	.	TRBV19	TGTGCCAGTAGTACCCGAAATATTCCCTACGAGCAGTACTTC	CASSTRNIPYEQYF
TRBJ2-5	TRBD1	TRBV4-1	TGCGCCAGCAGCCAAGAGACAGGGTTTCCCTTGGACCAAGAGACCCAGTACTTC	CASSQETGFPLDQETQYF